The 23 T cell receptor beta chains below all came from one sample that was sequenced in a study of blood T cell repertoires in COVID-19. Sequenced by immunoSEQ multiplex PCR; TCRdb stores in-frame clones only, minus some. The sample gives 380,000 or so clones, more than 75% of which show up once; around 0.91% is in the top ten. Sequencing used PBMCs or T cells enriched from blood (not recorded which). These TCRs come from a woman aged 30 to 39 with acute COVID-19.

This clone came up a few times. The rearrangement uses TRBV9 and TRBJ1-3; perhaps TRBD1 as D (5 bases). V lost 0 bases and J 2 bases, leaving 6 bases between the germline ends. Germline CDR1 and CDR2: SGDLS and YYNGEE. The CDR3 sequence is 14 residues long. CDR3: CASSVVGPGNTIYF. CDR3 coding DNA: TGTGCCAGCAGCGTAGTGGGGCCTGGAAACACCATATATTTT.

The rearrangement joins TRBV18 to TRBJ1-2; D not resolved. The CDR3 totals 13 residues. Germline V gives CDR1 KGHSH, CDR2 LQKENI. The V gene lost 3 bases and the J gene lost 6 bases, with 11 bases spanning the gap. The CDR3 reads CASSPSAGNGYTF. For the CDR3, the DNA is TGTGCCAGCTCACCCTCCGCGGGGAATGGCTACACCTTC.

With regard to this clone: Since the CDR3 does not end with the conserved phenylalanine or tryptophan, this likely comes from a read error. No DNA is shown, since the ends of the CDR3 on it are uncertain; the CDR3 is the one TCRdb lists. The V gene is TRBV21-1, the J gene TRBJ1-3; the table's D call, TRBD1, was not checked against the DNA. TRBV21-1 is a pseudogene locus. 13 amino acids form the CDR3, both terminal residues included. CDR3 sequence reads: CASSKARYRDRER.

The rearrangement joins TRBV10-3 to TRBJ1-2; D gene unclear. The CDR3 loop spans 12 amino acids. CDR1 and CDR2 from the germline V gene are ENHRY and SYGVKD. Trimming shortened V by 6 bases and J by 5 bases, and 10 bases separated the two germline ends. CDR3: CAIRGDTYGYTF. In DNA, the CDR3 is TGTGCCATCAGAGGCGACACTTATGGCTACACCTTC.

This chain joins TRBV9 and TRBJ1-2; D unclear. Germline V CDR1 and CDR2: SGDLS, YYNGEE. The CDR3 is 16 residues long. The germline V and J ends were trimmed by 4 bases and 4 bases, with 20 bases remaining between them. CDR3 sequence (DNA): TGTGCCAGCAGCCCCAATTCCTTGGGCCAGGCCTATGGCTACACCTTC. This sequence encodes CASSPNSLGQAYGYTF.

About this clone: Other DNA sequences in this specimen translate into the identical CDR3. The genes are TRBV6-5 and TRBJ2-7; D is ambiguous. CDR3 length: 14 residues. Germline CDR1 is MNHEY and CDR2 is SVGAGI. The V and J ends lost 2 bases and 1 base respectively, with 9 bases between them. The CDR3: CASSYRGLSYEQYF. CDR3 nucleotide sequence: TGTGCCAGCAGTTACCGCGGATTGTCCTACGAGCAGTACTTC.

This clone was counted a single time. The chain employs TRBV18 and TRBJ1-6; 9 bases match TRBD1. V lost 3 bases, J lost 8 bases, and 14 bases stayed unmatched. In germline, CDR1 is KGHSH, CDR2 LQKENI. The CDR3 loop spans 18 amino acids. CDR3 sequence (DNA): TGTGCCAGCTCACCGGTTCCTAATCCGGGACAGGGTTATTCACCCCTCCACTTT. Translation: CASSPVPNPGQGYSPLHF.

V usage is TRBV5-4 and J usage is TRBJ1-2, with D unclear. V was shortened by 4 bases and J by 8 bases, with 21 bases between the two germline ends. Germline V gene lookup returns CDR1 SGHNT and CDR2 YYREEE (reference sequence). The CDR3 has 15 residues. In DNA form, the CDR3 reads TGTGCCAGCAGCCCAGCTCGGACTCCGGCGGGAGGCTACACCTTC. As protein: CASSPARTPAGGYTF.

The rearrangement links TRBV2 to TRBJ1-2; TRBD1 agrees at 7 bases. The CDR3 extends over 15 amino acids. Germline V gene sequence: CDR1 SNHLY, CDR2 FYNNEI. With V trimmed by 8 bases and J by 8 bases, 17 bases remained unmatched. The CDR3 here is CASLDRAGGKGGYTF. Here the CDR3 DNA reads TGTGCCAGCCTTGACAGGGCCGGAGGGAAGGGGGGCTACACCTTC.

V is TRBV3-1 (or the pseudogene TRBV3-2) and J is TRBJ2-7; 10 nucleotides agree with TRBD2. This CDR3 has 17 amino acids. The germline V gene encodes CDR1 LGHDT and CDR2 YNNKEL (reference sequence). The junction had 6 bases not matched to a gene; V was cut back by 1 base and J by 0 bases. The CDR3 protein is CASSQGLAGAPSYEQYF. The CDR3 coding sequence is TGTGCCAGCAGCCAAGGGCTAGCGGGGGCCCCCTCCTACGAGCAGTACTTC.

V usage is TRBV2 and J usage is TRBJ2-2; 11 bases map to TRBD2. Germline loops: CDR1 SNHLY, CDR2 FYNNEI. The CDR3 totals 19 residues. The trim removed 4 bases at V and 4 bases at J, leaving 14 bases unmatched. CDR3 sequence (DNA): TGTGCCAGCAGTGGTAGCGGGGGGGTTTTTCAAGTATTCACCGGGGAGCTGTTTTTT. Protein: CASSGSGGVFQVFTGELFF.

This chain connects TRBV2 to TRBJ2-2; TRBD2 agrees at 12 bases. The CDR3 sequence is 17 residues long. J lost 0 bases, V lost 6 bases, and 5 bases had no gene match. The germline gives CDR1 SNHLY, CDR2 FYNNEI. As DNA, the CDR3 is TGTGCCAGCAGCAAACTAGCGGGGGGCTCGAACACCGGGGAGCTGTTTTTT. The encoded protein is CASSKLAGGSNTGELFF.

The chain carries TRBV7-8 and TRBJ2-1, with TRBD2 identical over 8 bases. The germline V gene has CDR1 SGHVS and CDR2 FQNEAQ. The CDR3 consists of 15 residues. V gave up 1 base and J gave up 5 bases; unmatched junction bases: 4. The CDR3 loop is CASSLDGLAHNEQFF. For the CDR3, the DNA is TGTGCCAGCAGCTTAGATGGACTAGCCCACAATGAGCAGTTCTTC.

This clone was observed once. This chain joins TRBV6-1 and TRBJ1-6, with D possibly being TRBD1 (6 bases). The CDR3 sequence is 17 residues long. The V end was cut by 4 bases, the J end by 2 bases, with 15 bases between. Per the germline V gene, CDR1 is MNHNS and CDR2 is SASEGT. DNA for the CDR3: TGTGCCAGCAGTGGGAGGACAGCCAGCACCTATAATTCACCCCTCCACTTT. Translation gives CASSGRTASTYNSPLHF.

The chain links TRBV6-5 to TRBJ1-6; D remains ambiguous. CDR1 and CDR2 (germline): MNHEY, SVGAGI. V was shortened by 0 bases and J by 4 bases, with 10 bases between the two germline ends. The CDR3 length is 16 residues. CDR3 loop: CASSYSRGGYNSPLHF. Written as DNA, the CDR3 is TGTGCCAGCAGTTACTCTCGGGGAGGTTATAATTCACCCCTCCACTTT.

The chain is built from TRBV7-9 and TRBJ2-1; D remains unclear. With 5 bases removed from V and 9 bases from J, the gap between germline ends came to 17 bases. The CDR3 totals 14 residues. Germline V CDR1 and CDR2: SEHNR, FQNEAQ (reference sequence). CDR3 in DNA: TGTGCCAGCAGCATGACTGCTGCTATCGGTGAGCAGTTCTTC. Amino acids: CASSMTAAIGEQFF.

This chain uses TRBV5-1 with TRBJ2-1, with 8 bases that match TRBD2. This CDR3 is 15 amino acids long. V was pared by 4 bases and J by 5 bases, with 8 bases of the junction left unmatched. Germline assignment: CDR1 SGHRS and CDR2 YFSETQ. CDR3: CASSPGGSGDNEQFF. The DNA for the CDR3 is TGCGCCAGCAGCCCGGGTGGTAGCGGGGACAATGAGCAGTTCTTC.

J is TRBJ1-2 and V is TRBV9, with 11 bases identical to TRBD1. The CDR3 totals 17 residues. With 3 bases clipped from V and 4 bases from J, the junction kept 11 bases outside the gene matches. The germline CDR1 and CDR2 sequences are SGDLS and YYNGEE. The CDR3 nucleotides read TGTGCCAGCAGCGACCCTAAGGGGGGACAGGGGGGCTATGGCTACACCTTC. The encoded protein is CASSDPKGGQGGYGYTF.

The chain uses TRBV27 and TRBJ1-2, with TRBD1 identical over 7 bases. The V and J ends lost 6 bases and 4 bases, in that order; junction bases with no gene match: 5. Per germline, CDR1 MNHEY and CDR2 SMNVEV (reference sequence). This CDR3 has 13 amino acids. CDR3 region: CASSRDRVYGYTF. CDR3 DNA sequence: TGTGCCAGCAGCCGCGACAGGGTCTATGGCTACACCTTC.

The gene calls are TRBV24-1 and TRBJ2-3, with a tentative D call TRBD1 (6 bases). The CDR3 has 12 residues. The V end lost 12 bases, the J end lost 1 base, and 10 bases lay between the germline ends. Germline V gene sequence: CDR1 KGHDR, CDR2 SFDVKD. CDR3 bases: TGTGCCGCACGGACAGGCACAGATACGCAGTATTTT. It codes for CAARTGTDTQYF.

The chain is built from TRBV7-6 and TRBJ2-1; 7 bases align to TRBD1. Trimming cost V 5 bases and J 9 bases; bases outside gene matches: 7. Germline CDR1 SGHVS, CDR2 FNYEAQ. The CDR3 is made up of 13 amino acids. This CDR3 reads CASSRDREGEQFF. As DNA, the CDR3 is TGTGCCAGCAGCAGAGACAGGGAAGGTGAGCAGTTCTTC.

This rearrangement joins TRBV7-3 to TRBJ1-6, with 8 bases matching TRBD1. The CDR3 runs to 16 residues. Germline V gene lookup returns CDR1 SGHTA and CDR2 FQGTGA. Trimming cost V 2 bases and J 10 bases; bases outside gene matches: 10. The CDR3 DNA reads TGTGCCAGCAGCTTATACGGCAATTCAGGGGGCTCACCCCTCCACTTT. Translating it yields CASSLYGNSGGSPLHF.

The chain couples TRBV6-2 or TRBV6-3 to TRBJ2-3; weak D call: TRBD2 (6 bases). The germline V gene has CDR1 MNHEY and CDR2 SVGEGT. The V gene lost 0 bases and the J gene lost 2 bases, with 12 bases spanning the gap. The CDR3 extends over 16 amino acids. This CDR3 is CASSYSGRDHTDTQYF. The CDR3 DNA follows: TGTGCCAGCAGTTACTCTGGGCGGGACCACACAGATACGCAGTATTTT.